Included here is one T cell receptor beta chain sequence, with context. Its antigen target is currently unknown. Base qualities are not recorded, but no much larger clone differs from it by a single base. The CDR3 regions of human TCRbeta chains were subjected to immunosequencing. The authors' pipeline ran thus. Repertoire TCRs were checked for matches against a reference library of SARS-CoV-2-specific TCRs that had been generated using the MIRA antigen-specificity platform. Breadth was defined as the fraction of unique TCRs that were SARS-CoV-2-associated, and depth was defined as the fraction of total T cells that were SARS-CoV-2-associated. Each spike-specific TCR was assigned to its reactive spike region and to a CD4 or CD8 class using the MIRA data. Log10-transformed breadth and depth values were compared by one-way ANOVA with Sidak's multiple comparisons tests. In TCRdb, the immuneACCESS table is reduced to in-frame sequences with V and J assigned. These tables do not hold every clone; where another copy was compared, an unresolved V gene accounts for under half, and the others remain unexplained. V and J calls plus clone size are reproduced from that table; the DNA served to infer D and trimming. The sample table contains about 150,000 clones; only one count was recorded for roughly 86% of them. The top ten clones comprise over 4.5% of the sample.

This sample was included in a study of T cell responses to AZD1222 COVID-19 vaccine (TCRdb year 2021). Background for the entire study: TCR sequencing covered fewer than 250 trial participants: about 210 given two doses of AZD1222 and around 25 given two doses of MenACWY control vaccine. Trial participants were enrolled by age into subgroups of 18-55, 56-69 and 70-plus years, and approximately 150, 30 and 60 TCR-sequenced participants, respectively, were included in these subgroups. General findings and caveats noted by the study authors: The 56-69-year group was small, and its depth increase did not reach significance, likely because of low power. Most participants were white British and females outnumbered males, and the authors suggested that clonal diversity may have been underestimated. Conclusions about previously exposed vaccinees are limited because only five to seven AZD1222 recipients were SARS-CoV-2 seropositive at baseline. CD4 TCRs associated with the vaccine covered the entire spike protein, and the dominant responses were in regions 160-218 and 743-854. Because no day 14 peak-response samples were available, the repertoires could be characterized only after the peak T cell response. Reportedly, almost half of the unique spike-specific TCRs recognized epitopes lying outside the regions that are mutated in the B.1.351 and B.1.1.7 variants. Spike-specific TCR breadth and depth rose significantly after two AZD1222 doses compared with day 0 and with MenACWY recipients.

The CDR3 spans 15 residues, from the cysteine through the phenylalanine. Only CDR3 DNA is held: 45 bases, read in frame from base 1. The germline V gene supplies CDR1 MNHEY and CDR2 SVGEGT. V is reduced by 0 bases and J by 10 bases, leaving a spacing of 16 bases between them. The time point label here, explained by the study, means: about 28 days (+/-7) after the second vaccine dose. AZD1222 recipients with second doses at about 4 weeks or about 12 weeks were pooled, because spike-specific TCR depth and breadth did not differ between schedules. The vaccinee samples were drawn from two UK trials, COV001 and COV002, one of which was a single-blind randomized controlled phase 2/3 trial testing AZD1222 (ChAdOx1 nCoV-19) in healthy adults. For TCRbeta chain sequencing, PBMC samples from trial participants were taken at day 0 and at day 28 after the second dose.

The material was peripheral blood, obtained 28 days after the second AZD1222 dose. The TCR comes from an adult who received the AZD1222 COVID-19 vaccine. This chain is built from TRBV6-2 or TRBV6-3 and TRBJ2-1, with the identity of the D gene unclear. In nucleotide form, the sequence is TGTGCCAGCAGTTACTCGATTGATTACGTGGGCGAGCAGTTCTTC. The resulting protein is CASSYSIDYVGEQFF.